This T cell receptor (beta chain) was recorded in a study of shared clonotypes between healthy human individuals. Study-wide findings and caveats: The authors sampled blood alone, and tissue repertoires likely differ.

As to this clone: Antigen: not known.

The method was immunoSEQ multiplex PCR; TCRdb's version includes in-frame clones alone and lacks a portion of them. The sample consists of fewer than 800,000 clones, around 92% of them appearing once. As defined, naive CD8 cells were CD45RO-negative and positively selected for CCR7, with terminally differentiated effector memory CD45RA+ cells excluded. The sequenced sample was naive CD8+ T cells sorted from blood. This receptor was taken from a man aged 25-40 years in good health.

The CDR3 sequence: CASSLGVGGYNEQFF. CDR3 DNA sequence: TGCGCCAGCAGCTTGGGGGTGGGAGGTTACAATGAGCAGTTCTTC. The chain employs TRBV5-1 and TRBJ2-1, with D possibly matching TRBD2 (6 bases). CDR3 length: 15 amino acids. The germline V and J ends were trimmed by 0 bases and 4 bases, with 11 bases remaining between them. Germline lookup yields CDR1 SGHRS and CDR2 YFSETQ.